The 32 T cell receptor beta chains given below trace back to one sample, sequenced in a study of T cell responses to AZD1222 COVID-19 vaccine. Data came from immunoSEQ multiplex PCR; TCRdb stores just in-frame clones and leaves some out. The sample carries roughly 110,000 clones, roughly 90% recorded once. The sequences come from peripheral blood, collected on day 0 of AZD1222 vaccination. Receptors were obtained from an adult in good health.

The chain carries TRBV3-1 (or the pseudogene TRBV3-2) and TRBJ1-5, with D unclear. Per the germline V gene, CDR1 is LGHDT and CDR2 is YNNKEL (reference sequence). The CDR3 has 15 amino acids. Trimming removed 0 bases from V and 3 bases from J, with 9 bases in between. The CDR3 loop reads CASSQDLQANQPQHF. DNA for the CDR3: TGTGCCAGCAGCCAAGATCTGCAGGCCAATCAGCCCCAGCATTTT.

The chain has TRBV7-9 and TRBJ1-2; TRBD1 matches 10 bases. The CDR3 is 13 amino acids. J was trimmed by 7 bases and V by 5 bases; bases with no gene match: 4. From germline, CDR1 is SEHNR and CDR2 FQNEAQ (reference sequence). In nucleotides, the CDR3 is TGTGCCAGCAGCGACAGGGGGCTTGGTGGCTACACCTTC. Encoded protein: CASSDRGLGGYTF.

The rearrangement uses TRBV6-5 and TRBJ1-1; D not resolved. Trimming left V 0 bases short and J 11 bases short, with 7 bases between. This CDR3 spans 11 amino acids. The germline V gene has CDR1 MNHEY and CDR2 SVGAGI. CDR3 DNA: TGTGCCAGCAGTTACTCCCGGGTTGCTTTCTTT. Its protein product is CASSYSRVAFF.

The rearrangement uses TRBV5-1 and TRBJ2-7, with D maybe TRBD2 (5 bases). V gave up 1 base and J gave up 6 bases, with 20 bases separating them. The CDR3 is 16 amino acids. Looked up from germline, CDR1 is SGHRS and CDR2 is YFSETQ. The CDR3 loop reads CASSLRNSPDAGEQYF. The DNA for the CDR3 is TGCGCCAGCAGCTTGAGGAACAGCCCGGATGCGGGCGAGCAGTACTTC.

The V and J genes are TRBV7-2 and TRBJ2-7; possibly TRBD2 for D (5 bases). The CDR3 runs 15 residues. Trimming stripped 8 bases from V and 3 bases from J, with 20 bases between. Germline V gene lookup returns CDR1 SGHTA and CDR2 FQGNSA. The CDR3 loop reads CASAPGGQSLYEQYF. The CDR3 DNA reads as TGTGCCAGCGCCCCTGGCGGGCAATCTCTCTACGAGCAGTACTTC.

J is TRBJ1-1 and V is TRBV19; 11 bases map to TRBD1. CDR1 is LNHDA and CDR2 is SQIVND in the germline V gene (reference sequence). The CDR3 covers 15 residues. V lost 5 bases and J lost 4; bases outside the gene matches: 6. CDR3 nucleotides: TGTGCCAGTAGTGCCCCCGGGACAGGGGGCACTGAAGCTTTCTTT. Amino acids: CASSAPGTGGTEAFF.

This chain uses TRBV19 with TRBJ1-1; 8 bases match TRBD1. CDR3 size: 14 residues. CDR1 and CDR2 from the germline V gene are LNHDA and SQIVND (reference sequence). Germline trimming cut 5 bases from V and 8 bases from J; bases unmatched to any gene: 10. Here the CDR3 reads CASSVSRQGREAFF. DNA of the CDR3: TGTGCCAGTAGTGTTAGTCGACAGGGGAGGGAAGCTTTCTTT.

CDR3 region: CASSYPEGGGTDTQYF. CDR3 bases: TGTGCCAGCAGTTACCCCGAAGGAGGGGGCACAGATACGCAGTATTTT. This rearrangement joins TRBV6-2 or TRBV6-3 to TRBJ2-3; D perhaps matches TRBD2 (6 bases). Germline values: CDR1 MNHEY, CDR2 SVGEGT. Trimming took 2 bases from V and 1 from J, leaving 13 bases between them. CDR3 size: 16 residues.

This chain connects TRBV7-2 to TRBJ2-1, with 11 bases fitting TRBD1. V gave up 4 bases and J gave up 4 bases; unmatched junction bases: 3. The germline CDR1 and CDR2 sequences are SGHTA and FQGNSA. This CDR3 has 15 amino acids. CDR3 nucleotides: TGTGCCAGCAGCTGGGGACAGGGGGAGTACAATGAGCAGTTCTTC. It codes for CASSWGQGEYNEQFF. Complete variable domain (other parts from reference TRBV7-2 and TRBJ2-1): GAGVSQSPSNKVTEKGKDVELRCDPISGHTALYWYRQSLGQGLEFLIYFQGNSAPDKSGLPSDRFSAERTGGSVSTLTIQRTQQEDSAVYLCASSWGQGEYNEQFFGPGTRLTVL.

The chain is built from TRBV5-1 and TRBJ2-7; D may be TRBD2 (5 bases). The CDR3 runs to 14 residues. V was clipped by 4 bases and J by 3 bases, with 14 bases between them. CDR1 is SGHRS, CDR2 YFSETQ, per germline. This CDR3 reads CASSPSGFIYEQYF. The DNA of the CDR3 is TGCGCCAGCAGCCCGTCGGGATTCATCTACGAGCAGTACTTC.

This chain uses TRBV9 with TRBJ1-1; 7 bases map to TRBD1. Germline CDR1 and CDR2: SGDLS and YYNGEE. This CDR3 region has 14 residues. V dropped 0 bases and J dropped 7; count of bases not matched to a gene: 6. CDR3 nucleotides: TGTGCCAGCAGCGTAGAGGCAGGGGGGAGTGAAGCTTTCTTT. It is translated as CASSVEAGGSEAFF. The entire variable domain, with the rest obtained from reference TRBV9 and TRBJ1-1, is as follows: DSGVTQTPKHLITATGQRVTLRCSPRSGDLSVYWYQQSLDQGLQFLIQYYNGEERAKGNILERFSAQQFPDLHSELNLSSLELGDSALYFCASSVEAGGSEAFFGQGTRLTVV.

This chain links TRBV18 with TRBJ2-7; the match to TRBD2 covers 8 bases. J lost 4 bases, V lost 3 bases, and 11 bases had no gene match. The CDR3 loop spans 16 amino acids. Germline values: CDR1 KGHSH, CDR2 LQKENI. CDR3 in amino acids: CASSPAGRGKGYEQYF. In nucleotides, the CDR3 is TGTGCCAGCTCACCCGCCGGGAGGGGGAAGGGGTACGAGCAGTACTTC.

The chain links TRBV6-5 to TRBJ2-1, with D hard to call. Trimming pared 0 bases from V and 1 base from J, leaving 4 bases between. The CDR3 loop spans 14 amino acids. Germline CDR1 MNHEY, CDR2 SVGAGI. CDR3: CASSYSQSYNEQFF. The DNA for the CDR3 is TGTGCCAGCAGTTACTCACAGTCCTACAATGAGCAGTTCTTC.

The gene calls are TRBV19 and TRBJ1-2, with TRBD1 identical over 10 bases. The J segment lost 4 bases and the V segment lost 1 base, leaving 6 bases of the junction unmatched. Germline lookup yields CDR1 LNHDA and CDR2 SQIVND (reference sequence). The CDR3 sequence is 16 residues long. The CDR3 reads CASSIVLGDRGYGYTF. CDR3 nucleotide sequence: TGTGCCAGTAGTATAGTTTTGGGGGACAGGGGCTATGGCTACACCTTC.

The V gene is TRBV10-1, the J gene TRBJ2-1, with 14 bases identical to TRBD2. V lost 7 bases and J lost 9; bases outside the gene matches: 11. From germline, CDR1 is WNHNN and CDR2 SYGVQD (reference sequence). CDR3 length: 16 amino acids. The CDR3 nucleotides are TGCGCCAGCAACCAGGGACTAGCGGGAGAGCGGGGTGAGCAGTTCTTC. Amino acid sequence: CASNQGLAGERGEQFF.

The chain links TRBV19 to TRBJ1-4, with 9 positions matching TRBD1. This CDR3 has 14 amino acids. V was clipped by 9 bases and J by 8 bases; unmatched bases: 10. Germline V CDR1 and CDR2: LNHDA, SQIVND (reference sequence). The CDR3 protein is CASRDRASGEKLFF. In nucleotides, the CDR3 is TGTGCCAGCAGGGACAGGGCATCAGGAGAAAAACTGTTTTTT.

The rearrangement links TRBV6-5 to TRBJ2-5; D unresolved. CDR3 length: 13 residues. Per germline, CDR1 MNHEY and CDR2 SVGAGI. The V end lost 7 bases, the J end lost 0 bases, and 9 bases lay between the germline ends. In nucleotides, the CDR3 is TGTGCCAGCAACTTGGTGTACCAAGAGACCCAGTACTTC. Translating it yields CASNLVYQETQYF.

The rearrangement joins TRBV14 to TRBJ2-5; D not certain. The CDR3 runs 12 residues. Trimming left V 1 base short and J 7 bases short, with 7 bases between. The germline gives CDR1 SGHDN, CDR2 FVKESK. This chain's CDR3 is CASSQAPATQYF. The CDR3 DNA sequence: TGTGCCAGCAGCCAAGCCCCGGCGACCCAGTACTTC.

The chain links TRBV7-3 to TRBJ2-2; 11 bases fit TRBD2. From germline, CDR1 is SGHTA and CDR2 FQGTGA. The CDR3 length is 15 residues. The trim removed 4 bases at V and 4 bases at J, leaving 2 bases unmatched. CDR3 sequence reads: CASSSTSGTTGELFF. The DNA for the CDR3 is TGTGCCAGCAGCTCGACTAGCGGGACCACCGGGGAGCTGTTTTTT. The full variable domain, completed using reference TRBV7-3 and TRBJ2-2, is GAGVSQTPSNKVTEKGKYVELRCDPISGHTALYWYRQSLGQGPEFLIYFQGTGAADDSGLPNDRFFAVRPEGSVSTLKIQRTERGDSAVYLCASSSTSGTTGELFFGEGSRLTVL.

The rearrangement joins TRBV4-1 to TRBJ1-5; D is undetermined. V was cut by 0 bases and J by 6 bases, with 12 bases left in between. Germline CDR1 MGHRA, CDR2 YSYEKL. The CDR3 is 15 amino acids. The chain's CDR3 is CASSQDGHPTQPQHF. The CDR3 DNA reads as TGCGCCAGCAGCCAAGATGGGCATCCAACTCAGCCCCAGCATTTT.

This chain uses TRBV28 with TRBJ2-7, with 8 nucleotides matching TRBD1. The CDR3 runs to 14 residues. CDR1 and CDR2 (germline): MDHEN, SYDVKM. Trimming removed 6 bases from V and 5 bases from J; junction bases left unmatched: 9. CDR3 in amino acids: CASRTQGAVNEQYF. For the CDR3, the DNA is TGTGCCAGCAGGACGCAGGGGGCGGTCAACGAGCAGTACTTC.

The chain recombines TRBV28 with TRBJ1-4; D is possibly TRBD1 (6 bases). CDR3 length: 13 residues. Germline loops: CDR1 MDHEN, CDR2 SYDVKM. Trimming left V 6 bases short and J 8 bases short, with 13 bases between. The CDR3 DNA sequence: TGTGCCAGCAGAGCAGGGGCTTGGGAAAAACTGTTTTTT. It codes for CASRAGAWEKLFF.

This chain joins TRBV4-2 and TRBJ2-7, with D possibly matching TRBD2 (6 bases). The CDR3 consists of 16 residues. Trimming cost V 0 bases and J 0 bases, with 12 bases left between them. Germline lookup yields CDR1 LGHNA and CDR2 YNFKEQ. The CDR3 sequence: CASSQEVAELSYEQYF. DNA of the CDR3: TGTGCCAGCAGCCAAGAGGTAGCGGAACTCTCCTACGAGCAGTACTTC.

V and J are TRBV9 and TRBJ1-3; D remains ambiguous. The germline gives CDR1 SGDLS, CDR2 YYNGEE. CDR3 length equals 14 residues. Trimming removed 0 bases at V and 2 bases at J, with 6 bases between. Here the CDR3 reads CASSVGIPGNTIYF. DNA for the CDR3: TGTGCCAGCAGCGTAGGGATCCCTGGAAACACCATATATTTT.

V usage is TRBV7-9 and J usage is TRBJ1-2; D perhaps matches TRBD1 (6 bases). V lost 5 bases and J 6 bases, leaving 16 bases between the germline ends. Germline CDR1 SEHNR, CDR2 FQNEAQ (reference sequence). The CDR3 runs 14 residues. CDR3: CASSRIGGLNGYTF. CDR3 nucleotides: TGTGCCAGCAGCCGAATCGGGGGGCTGAATGGCTACACCTTC.

The V and J genes are TRBV27 and TRBJ2-7; TRBD2 matches 12 bases. CDR1 is MNHEY and CDR2 is SMNVEV in the germline V gene (reference sequence). CDR3 length: 13 residues. Trimming took 9 bases from V and 1 from J; bases not matched to a gene: 1. This CDR3 reads CASGLAGSYEQYF. As DNA, the CDR3 is TGTGCCAGTGGACTAGCGGGATCCTACGAGCAGTACTTC.

V usage is TRBV3-1 (or the pseudogene TRBV3-2) and J usage is TRBJ2-1, with unresolved D. The CDR3 is made up of 15 amino acids. The germline V gene encodes CDR1 LGHDT and CDR2 YNNKEL (reference sequence). V was trimmed by 0 bases and J by 8 bases, leaving 14 bases between them. CDR3 DNA sequence: TGTGCCAGCAGCCAAGACCTCTCTAGGCGGCATGAGCAGTTCTTC. Translating gives CASSQDLSRRHEQFF.

This chain joins TRBV6-6 and TRBJ2-7; TRBD2 might be the D (6 bases). Trimming shortened V by 7 bases and J by 2 bases, and 18 bases separated the two germline ends. Germline V CDR1 and CDR2: MNHNY, SVGAGI (reference sequence). There are 15 residues in the CDR3. The CDR3 nucleotides are TGTGCCAGCATGAAAGAAGGGACTCCCACCTACGAGCAGTACTTC. It specifies CASMKEGTPTYEQYF.

This chain joins TRBV7-9 and TRBJ1-2, with a possible D match to TRBD1 (6 bases). Trimming took 5 bases from V and 6 from J, leaving 13 bases between them. CDR1 is SEHNR, CDR2 FQNEAQ, per germline (reference sequence). This CDR3 is 13 amino acids long. The CDR3 loop reads CASSADSSHGYTF. The CDR3 nucleotides read TGTGCCAGCAGCGCGGACAGTTCCCATGGCTACACCTTC. The complete variable domain, with remaining parts taken from reference TRBV7-9 and TRBJ1-2, reads DTGVSQNPRHKITKRGQNVTFRCDPISEHNRLYWYRQTLGQGPEFLTYFQNEAQLEKSRLLSDRFSAERPKGSFSTLEIQRTEQGDSAMYLCASSADSSHGYTFGSGTRLTVV.

This clone appeared a few times. V usage is TRBV12-3 or TRBV12-4 and J usage is TRBJ1-5, with a tentative D call TRBD1 (5 bases). The CDR3 covers 13 residues. Trimming took off 6 bases at V and 2 bases at J, with 8 bases between the two ends. CDR3 nucleotide sequence: TGTGCCAGCAGGGCACAGGGCAATCAGCCCCAGCATTTT. This sequence encodes CASRAQGNQPQHF.

On this clone: Different DNA sequences within this sample yield the same CDR3. The rearrangement links TRBV20-1 to TRBJ1-2; TRBD1 might be the D (5 bases). The CDR3 is made up of 11 amino acids. Germline CDR1 and CDR2: DFQATT and SNEGSKA (reference sequence). Trimming cost V 6 bases and J 8 bases, with 13 bases left between them. The CDR3 region is CSAGQGRGYTF. The CDR3 DNA is TGCAGTGCGGGGCAGGGCAGAGGCTACACCTTC.

The V call is TRBV11-2, the J call TRBJ1-3; possibly TRBD1 for D (6 bases). This CDR3 spans 16 amino acids. The V and J ends lost 5 bases and 0 bases respectively, with 14 bases between them. Germline V gives CDR1 SGHAT, CDR2 FQNNGV. The chain's CDR3 is CASSPPTGHSGNTIYF. The CDR3 DNA is TGTGCCAGCAGCCCACCGACAGGACACTCTGGAAACACCATATATTTT.